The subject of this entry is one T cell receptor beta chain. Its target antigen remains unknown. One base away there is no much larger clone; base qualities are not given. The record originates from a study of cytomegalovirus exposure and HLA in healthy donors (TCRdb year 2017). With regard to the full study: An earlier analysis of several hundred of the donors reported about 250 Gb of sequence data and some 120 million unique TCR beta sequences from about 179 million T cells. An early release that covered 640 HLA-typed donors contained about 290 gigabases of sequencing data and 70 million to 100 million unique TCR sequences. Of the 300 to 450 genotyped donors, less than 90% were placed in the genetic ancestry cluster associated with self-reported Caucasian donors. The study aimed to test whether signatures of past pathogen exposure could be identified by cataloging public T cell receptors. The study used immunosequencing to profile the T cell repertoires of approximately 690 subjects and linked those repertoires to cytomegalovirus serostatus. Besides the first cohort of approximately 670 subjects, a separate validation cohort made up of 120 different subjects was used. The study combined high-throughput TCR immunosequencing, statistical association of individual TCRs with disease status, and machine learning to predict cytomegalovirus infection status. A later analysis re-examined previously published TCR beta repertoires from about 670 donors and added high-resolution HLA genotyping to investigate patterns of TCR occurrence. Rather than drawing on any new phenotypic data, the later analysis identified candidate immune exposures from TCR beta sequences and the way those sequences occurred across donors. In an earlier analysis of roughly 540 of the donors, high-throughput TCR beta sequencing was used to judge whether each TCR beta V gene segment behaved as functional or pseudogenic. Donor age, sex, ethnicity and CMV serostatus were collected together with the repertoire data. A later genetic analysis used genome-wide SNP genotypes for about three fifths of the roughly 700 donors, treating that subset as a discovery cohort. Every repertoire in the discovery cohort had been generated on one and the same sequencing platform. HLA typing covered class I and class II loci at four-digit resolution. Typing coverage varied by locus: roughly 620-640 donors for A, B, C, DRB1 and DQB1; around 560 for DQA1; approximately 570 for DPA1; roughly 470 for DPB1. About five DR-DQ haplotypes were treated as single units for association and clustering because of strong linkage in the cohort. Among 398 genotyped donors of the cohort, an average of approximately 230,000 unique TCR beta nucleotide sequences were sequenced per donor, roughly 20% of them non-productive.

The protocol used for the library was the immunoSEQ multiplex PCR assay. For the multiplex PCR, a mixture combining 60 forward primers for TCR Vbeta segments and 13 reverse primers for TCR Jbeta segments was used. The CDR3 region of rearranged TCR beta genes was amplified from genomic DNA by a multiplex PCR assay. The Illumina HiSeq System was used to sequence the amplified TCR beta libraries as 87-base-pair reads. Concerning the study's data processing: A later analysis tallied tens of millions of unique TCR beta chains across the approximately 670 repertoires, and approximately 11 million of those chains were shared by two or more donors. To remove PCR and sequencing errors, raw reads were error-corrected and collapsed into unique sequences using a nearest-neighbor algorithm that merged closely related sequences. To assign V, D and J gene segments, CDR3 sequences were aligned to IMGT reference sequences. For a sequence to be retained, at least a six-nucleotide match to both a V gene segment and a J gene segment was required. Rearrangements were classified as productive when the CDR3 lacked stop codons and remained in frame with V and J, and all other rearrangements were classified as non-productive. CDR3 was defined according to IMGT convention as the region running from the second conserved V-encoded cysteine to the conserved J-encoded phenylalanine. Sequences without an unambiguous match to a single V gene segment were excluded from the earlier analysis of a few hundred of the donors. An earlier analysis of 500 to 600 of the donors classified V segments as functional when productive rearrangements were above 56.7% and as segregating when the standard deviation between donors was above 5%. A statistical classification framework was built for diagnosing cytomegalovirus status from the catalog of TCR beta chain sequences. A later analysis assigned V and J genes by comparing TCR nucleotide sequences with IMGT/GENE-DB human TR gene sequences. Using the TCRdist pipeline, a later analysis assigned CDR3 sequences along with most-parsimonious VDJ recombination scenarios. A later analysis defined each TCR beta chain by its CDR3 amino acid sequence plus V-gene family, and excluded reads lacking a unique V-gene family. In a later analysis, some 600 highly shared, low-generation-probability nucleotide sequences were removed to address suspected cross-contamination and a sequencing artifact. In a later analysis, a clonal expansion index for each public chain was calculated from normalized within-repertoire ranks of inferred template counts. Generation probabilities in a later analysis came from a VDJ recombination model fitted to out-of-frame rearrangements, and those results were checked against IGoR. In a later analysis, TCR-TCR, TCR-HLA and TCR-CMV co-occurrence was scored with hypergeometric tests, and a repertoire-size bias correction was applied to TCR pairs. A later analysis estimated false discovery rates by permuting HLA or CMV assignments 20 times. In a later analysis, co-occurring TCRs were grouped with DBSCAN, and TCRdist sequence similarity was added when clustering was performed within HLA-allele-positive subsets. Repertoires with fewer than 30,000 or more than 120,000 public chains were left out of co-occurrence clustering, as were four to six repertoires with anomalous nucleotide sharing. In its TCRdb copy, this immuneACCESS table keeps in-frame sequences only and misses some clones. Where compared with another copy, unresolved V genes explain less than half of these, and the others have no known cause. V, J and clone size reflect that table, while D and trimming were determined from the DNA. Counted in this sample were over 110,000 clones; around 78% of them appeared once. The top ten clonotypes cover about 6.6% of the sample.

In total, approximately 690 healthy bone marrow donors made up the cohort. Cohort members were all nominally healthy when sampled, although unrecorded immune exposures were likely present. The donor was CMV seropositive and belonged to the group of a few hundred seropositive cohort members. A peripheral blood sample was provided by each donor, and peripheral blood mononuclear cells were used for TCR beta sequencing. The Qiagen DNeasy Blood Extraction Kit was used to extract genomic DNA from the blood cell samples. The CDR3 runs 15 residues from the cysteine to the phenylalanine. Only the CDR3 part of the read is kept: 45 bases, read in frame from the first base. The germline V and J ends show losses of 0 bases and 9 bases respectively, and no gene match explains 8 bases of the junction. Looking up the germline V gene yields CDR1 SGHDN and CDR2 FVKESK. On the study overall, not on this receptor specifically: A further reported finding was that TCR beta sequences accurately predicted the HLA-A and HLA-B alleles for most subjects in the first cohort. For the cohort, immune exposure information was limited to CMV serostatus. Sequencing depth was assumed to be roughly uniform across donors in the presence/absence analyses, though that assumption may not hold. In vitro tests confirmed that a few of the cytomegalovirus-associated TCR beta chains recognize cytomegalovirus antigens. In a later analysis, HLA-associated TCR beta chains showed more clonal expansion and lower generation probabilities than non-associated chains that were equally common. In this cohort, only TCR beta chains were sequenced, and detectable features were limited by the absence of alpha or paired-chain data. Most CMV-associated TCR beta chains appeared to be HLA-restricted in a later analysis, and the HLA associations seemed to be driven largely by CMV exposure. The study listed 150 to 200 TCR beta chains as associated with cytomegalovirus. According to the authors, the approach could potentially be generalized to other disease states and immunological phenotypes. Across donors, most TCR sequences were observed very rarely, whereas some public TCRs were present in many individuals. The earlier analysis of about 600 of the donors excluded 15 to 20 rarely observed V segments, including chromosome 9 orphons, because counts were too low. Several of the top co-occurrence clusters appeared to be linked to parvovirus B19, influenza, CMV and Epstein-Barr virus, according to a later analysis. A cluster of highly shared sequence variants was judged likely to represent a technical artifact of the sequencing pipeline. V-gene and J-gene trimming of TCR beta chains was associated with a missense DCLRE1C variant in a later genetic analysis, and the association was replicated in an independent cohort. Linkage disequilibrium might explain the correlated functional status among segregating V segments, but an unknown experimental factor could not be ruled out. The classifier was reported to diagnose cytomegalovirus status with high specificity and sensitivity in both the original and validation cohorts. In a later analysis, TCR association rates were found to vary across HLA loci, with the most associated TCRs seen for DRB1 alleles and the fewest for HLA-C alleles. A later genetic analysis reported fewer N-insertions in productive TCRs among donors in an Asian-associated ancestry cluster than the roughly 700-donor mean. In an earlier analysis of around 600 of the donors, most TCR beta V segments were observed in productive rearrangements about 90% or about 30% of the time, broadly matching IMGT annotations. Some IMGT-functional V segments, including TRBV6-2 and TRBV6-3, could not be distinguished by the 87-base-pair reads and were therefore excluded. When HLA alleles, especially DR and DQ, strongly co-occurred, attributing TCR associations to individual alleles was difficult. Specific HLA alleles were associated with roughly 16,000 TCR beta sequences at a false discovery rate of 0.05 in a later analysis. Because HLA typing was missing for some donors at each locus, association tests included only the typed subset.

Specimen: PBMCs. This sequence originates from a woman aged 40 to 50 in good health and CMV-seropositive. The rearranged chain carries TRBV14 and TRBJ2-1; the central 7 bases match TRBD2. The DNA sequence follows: TGTGCCAGCAGCCAAGAAGGAGCGGGGTCCATTGAGCAGTTCTTC. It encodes CASSQEGAGSIEQFF.